These 18 T cell receptor beta chains were sequenced from one sample in a study of molecular identifiers for immune sequencing clone quantification (dated by TCRdb to 2016 to 2019). The library was generated by PCR. Instrument used: Illumina HiSeq 4000. TCRdb ran its own pipeline on the public reads, namely fastp trimming at Q25 and MiXCR clone calling, and kept in-frame beta chains. Duplicate CDR3 protein sequences are folded into a single record with the most common DNA and genes. This sample gives 300,000 to 350,000 distinct CDR3 sequences in total; 20% to 25% of them show up just once. Together, the top ten hold approximately 0.83% of the sample. Material: naive CD8+ T cells from blood, with Jurkat cell RNA spiked in. What the cell subset or site label conveys for this sample: FACS-sorted CD8+CD4-CCR7+CD45RA+ naive T cells. These receptors all come from a human donor in good health. Some libraries in this study had Jurkat cell RNA spiked in.

This chain joins TRBV7-9 and TRBJ1-1; 7 bases are a match to TRBD1. CDR3 length: 13 amino acids. Germline lookup yields CDR1 SEHNR and CDR2 FQNEAQ (reference sequence). V shed 10 bases and J 4 bases; nucleotides not matched to a gene: 9. CDR3 loop: CATSTGFATEAFF. The CDR3 region has the DNA TGTGCCACTTCGACAGGGTTTGCCACTGAAGCTTTCTTT.

Details on this clonotype: Since a much larger clone is just one base distant, this may be a read error. The CDR3 DNA reads as TGTGCCAGCAGTTTAGATGTGACGCCCCAGCATTTT. Translation gives CASSLDVTPQHF. The chain combines TRBV28 with TRBJ1-5; unclear D gene. The germline gives CDR1 MDHEN, CDR2 SYDVKM. The CDR3 contains 12 residues. The V end lost 2 bases, the J end lost 9 bases, and 8 bases lay between the germline ends.

In its sample, this clonotype was seen many times. This chain links TRBV6-5 with TRBJ2-1; tentative D call: TRBD2 (5 bases). This CDR3 contains 12 residues. Trimming shortened V by 0 bases and J by 8 bases, and 5 bases separated the two germline ends. Germline V gene data show CDR1 as MNHEY and CDR2 as SVGAGI. The CDR3 DNA is TGTGCCAGCAGTTACTCGAGGGATGAGCAGTTCTTC. This gives the protein CASSYSRDEQFF.

To note about this clonotype: Possible read error: a much larger clone is one base away. CDR3 nucleotides: TGTGCCAGCAGTTTACGGGGGATCGGCACCGGGGAGCTGTTTTTT. Protein: CASSLRGIGTGELFF. The chain joins TRBV28 to TRBJ2-2, with a weak D call TRBD2 (6 bases). The CDR3 length is 15 residues. Germline V gene sequence: CDR1 MDHEN, CDR2 SYDVKM. Trimming stripped 2 bases from V and 4 bases from J, with 11 bases between.

This clonotype appeared many times. The CDR3, as DNA: TGCGCCAGCAGCTTGCCCAGGGTGACAGGGATGAACACTGAAGCTTTCTTT. Its translation: CASSLPRVTGMNTEAFF. The chain couples TRBV5-1 to TRBJ1-1; 7 nucleotides match TRBD1. V lost 1 base, J lost 0 bases, and 9 bases stayed unmatched. The V gene's germline CDR1 is SGHRS and CDR2 YFSETQ. The CDR3 covers 17 residues.

This clonotype was counted ten times or more. The chain joins TRBV5-1 to TRBJ1-3; maybe TRBD1 (5 bases). Trimming shortened V by 1 base and J by 0 bases, and 11 bases separated the two germline ends. Germline lookup yields CDR1 SGHRS and CDR2 YFSETQ. This CDR3 is built from 16 residues. The CDR3 here is CASSLPDSFSGNTIYF. As DNA, the CDR3 is TGCGCCAGCAGCTTGCCAGACAGCTTCTCTGGAAACACCATATATTTT.

Points on this clonotype: A junction boundary mismatches the germline segment, possibly from a read error. The chain recombines TRBV4-1 with TRBJ2-1; D may be TRBD1 (7 bases). CDR3 length: 15 residues. Germline assignment: CDR1 MGHRA and CDR2 YSYEKL. The CDR3, as DNA: TGCGCCGGCAGCCAAAGTGTGCAGGGGGGCAATGAGCAGTTCTTC. It encodes CAGSQSVQGGNEQFF.

This clonotype was counted many times. CDR3 nucleotide sequence: TGCAGTGCTAGAGATATCAGGGGAGGCACCGGGGAGCTGTTTTTT. Translated, it gives CSARDIRGGTGELFF. The genes are TRBV20-1 and TRBJ2-2, with D tentatively TRBD1 or TRBD2 (6 bases each). The germline CDR1 and CDR2 sequences are DFQATT and SNEGSKA (reference sequence). V was cut by 0 bases and J by 4 bases, with 12 bases left in between. CDR3 size: 15 residues.

Comment on this clonotype: This may arise from a read error, as a much more abundant clone is one base away. The gene calls are TRBV9 and TRBJ2-7; a weak D match, TRBD1 (5 bases). CDR1 is SGDLS, CDR2 YYNGEE, per germline. The CDR3 has 15 residues. The DNA of the CDR3 is TGTGCCTGCAGCCCCCAGGGATACAGCTCCTACGAGCAGTACTTC. Protein: CACSPQGYSSYEQYF.

DNA for the CDR3: TGTGCCAGCAGCTTGAGTAGAGGCTACGCCCACGAGCAGTACTTC. Amino acid sequence: CASSLSRGYAHEQYF. V gene TRBV5-8 combines with J gene TRBJ2-7; no firm D call. The CDR3 extends over 15 amino acids. V was pared by 1 base and J by 5 bases, with 16 bases between. Germline V gene data show CDR1 as SGHTS and CDR2 as YDEGEE.

The chain carries TRBV4-3 and TRBJ2-7; 10 bases map to TRBD1. This CDR3 is 15 amino acids long. Germline V gives CDR1 LGHNA, CDR2 YSLEER. After removal of 4 bases from V and 4 bases from J, the junction contained 7 bases not matched to a gene. The CDR3 region is CASSPGQGVLYEQYF. CDR3 DNA sequence: TGCGCCAGCAGCCCCGGACAGGGGGTTCTTTACGAGCAGTACTTC.

This clonotype was recorded many times. This chain connects TRBV28 to TRBJ2-3, with TRBD2 matching over 7 bases. Germline V gene data show CDR1 as MDHEN and CDR2 as SYDVKM. This CDR3 region has 15 residues. J lost 0 bases, V lost 6 bases, and 6 bases had no gene match. DNA for the CDR3: TGTGCCAGCAGCCCATATAGCGGGAGCACAGATACGCAGTATTTT. This translates into CASSPYSGSTDTQYF.

As for this clonotype: This may arise from a read error, as a much more abundant clone is one base away. The rearrangement joins TRBV30 to TRBJ1-1; perhaps TRBD1 as D (6 bases). This CDR3 is built from 13 residues. The V end lost 5 bases, the J end lost 4 bases, and 14 bases lay between the germline ends. Germline V gives CDR1 GTSNPN, CDR2 SVGIG (reference sequence). As DNA, the CDR3 is TGTGCCTGGGTGGCAGGGGAGGGCACTGAAGCTTTCTTT. It is translated as CAWVAGEGTEAFF.

This clonotype occurred many times. The chain carries TRBV7-9 and TRBJ2-5; 9 positions match TRBD1. Germline V gene lookup returns CDR1 SEHNR and CDR2 FQNEAQ (reference sequence). Trimming at V came to 5 bases and at J to 5 bases, leaving 9 bases not matched to a gene. The CDR3 extends over 15 amino acids. The CDR3 here is CASSLLGQGTETQYF. DNA for the CDR3: TGTGCCAGCAGCCTACTTGGACAGGGGACGGAGACCCAGTACTTC.

The sample holds many counts of this clonotype. The genes are TRBV12-3 or TRBV12-4 and TRBJ1-5; D is unresolved. Trimming shortened V by 8 bases and J by 1 base, and 9 bases separated the two germline ends. The CDR3 is made up of 13 amino acids. In nucleotides, the CDR3 is TGTGCCAGCGGTGGGTTCAGCAATCAGCCCCAGCATTTT. This codes for CASGGFSNQPQHF.

Of note for this clonotype: A much larger clone lies one base from this, so it may be a read error. The chain has TRBV28 and TRBJ2-7; D is unclear. Germline V gene lookup returns CDR1 MDHEN and CDR2 SYDVKM. The CDR3 sequence is 14 residues long. CDR3 nucleotides: TGTGCCAGCAGTTTACCGGGCCGCTCCTACGAGCAGTGCTTC. It translates to CASSLPGRSYEQCF.

The gene calls are TRBV7-9 and TRBJ2-5, with 8 bases matching TRBD2. Germline V gene lookup returns CDR1 SEHNR and CDR2 FQNEAQ (reference sequence). CDR3 length: 17 residues. The junction had 17 bases not matched to a gene; V was cut back by 7 bases and J by 4 bases. CDR3 nucleotides: TGTGCCAGCACCGAAATACCCGCGGGGGGATTAAGAGAGACCCAGTACTTC. This sequence encodes CASTEIPAGGLRETQYF.

This clonotype was observed a handful of times. The V gene is TRBV19, the J gene TRBJ2-2; D is unresolved. Trimming pared 8 bases from V and 6 bases from J, leaving 7 bases between. The CDR3 length is 11 residues. CDR1 and CDR2 from the germline V gene are LNHDA and SQIVND (reference sequence). The CDR3 DNA sequence: TGTGCCAGTGGGCACGCCGGGGAGCTGTTTTTT. Translated: CASGHAGELFF.